This TCR beta chain originates from a study of CD8 T cells in ankylosing spondylitis. The CDR3 covers 14 residues. The germline CDR1 and CDR2 sequences are ENHRY and SYGVKD. V lost 4 bases to trimming and J lost 5 bases, with 12 bases between them. This clonotype was counted ten times or more. TCRdb recomputed calls from the 5' RACE reads with MiXCR, one row per CDR3 protein. In the table there are some 140,000 distinct CDR3 sequences, just under 7.5% of which are singletons. Sequencing was performed on blood, either unsorted or a sorted T cell fraction (not recorded which). This chain joins TRBV10-3 and TRBJ2-1; tentative D call: TRBD1 (6 bases). The clonotype comes from a female donor with ankylosing spondylitis or in good health (not recorded which). CDR3: CAISGQGRNNEQFF. The DNA for the CDR3 is TGTGCCATCAGTGGCCAGGGGCGAAACAATGAGCAGTTCTTC.